This T cell receptor beta chain was retrieved from a study of cytomegalovirus exposure and HLA in healthy donors. Trimming removed 4 bases at V and 5 bases at J, with 12 bases between. Germline-derived CDR1 and CDR2 are SEHNR and FQNEAQ (reference sequence). CDR3 length equals 13 residues. Comments on this clone: Its target is unknown.

Findings and limits, study-wide: That first-cohort TCR clusters tended to co-occur in the roughly 120 validation repertoires was found in a later analysis. The study recorded 160 or so TCR beta chains that were cytomegalovirus-associated.

Assay: immunoSEQ multiplex PCR; the TCRdb copy retains only in-frame clones and omits some. The sample consists of under 200,000 clones, about 89% of them appearing once. The gene calls are TRBV7-9 and TRBJ2-7, with a tentative D call TRBD1 (6 bases). Source material: PBMCs. The clonotype originates from a woman under 30 in good health and CMV-seropositive. Here the CDR3 reads CASSSRRGDEQYF. The DNA of the CDR3 is TGTGCCAGCAGCTCCCGCAGGGGCGACGAGCAGTACTTC.